This is a list of T cell receptor beta chains from one sample in a study of T-cell memory formation after mild COVID-19. TCRdb re-called the 5' RACE reads with MiXCR, one entry per CDR3 protein. The sample gives a few hundred thousand distinct CDR3 sequences, 28% of which show up once; about 13% is in the top ten. The sequenced sample was PBMCs or a T cell subset sorted from them (not recorded which). The receptors originated from an adult woman who had mild COVID-19 (a few samples of this study predate the infection). Cell type and time point are not known. CDR3s include the opening cysteine and the closing phenylalanine or tryptophan. The D gene is left open where the match is weak. Clone size appears in some rows only: once, few, many, or a class for an expanded clone.

CDR3aa: CASGLGTGGRAEAFF
CDR3nt: TGTGCTAGTGGTTTGGGTACAGGCGGGAGGGCTGAAGCTTTCTTT
d_gene: .
v_gene: TRBV12-5
j_gene: TRBJ1-1
abundance: few

CDR3aa: CASSLDLLSDYNEQFF
CDR3nt: TGTGCCAGCAGCTTAGACCTGCTTTCCGACTACAATGAGCAGTTCTTC
d_gene: .
v_gene: TRBV7-8
j_gene: TRBJ2-1
abundance: .

CDR3aa: CASSQEWLGASSSTDTQYF
CDR3nt: TGTGCCAGCAGCCAAGAGTGGTTAGGGGCTAGCTCTAGCACAGATACGCAGTATTTT
d_gene: .
v_gene: TRBV4-2
j_gene: TRBJ2-3
abundance: .

CDR3aa: CASSESLSGTGDQPQHF
CDR3nt: TGTGCCAGCAGTGAATCCCTCTCCGGGACAGGGGATCAGCCCCAGCATTTT
d_gene: TRBD1
v_gene: TRBV25-1
j_gene: TRBJ1-5
abundance: few

CDR3aa: CSARLPDRNTEAFF
CDR3nt: TGCAGTGCTCGCTTACCGGACAGGAACACTGAAGCTTTCTTT
d_gene: .
v_gene: TRBV20-1
j_gene: TRBJ1-1
abundance: .

CDR3aa: CASSASRDTQYF
CDR3nt: TGTGCCAGCAGCGCCTCGCGAGATACGCAGTATTTT
d_gene: .
v_gene: TRBV7-9
j_gene: TRBJ2-3
abundance: .

CDR3aa: CASSFGQGSYGYTF
CDR3nt: TGCGCCAGCAGCTTTGGACAGGGATCTTATGGCTACACCTTC
d_gene: TRBD1
v_gene: TRBV5-1
j_gene: TRBJ1-2
abundance: .

CDR3aa: CAISEPVAGVPETQYF
CDR3nt: TGTGCCATCAGTGAGCCTGTAGCGGGAGTTCCGGAGACCCAGTACTTC
d_gene: TRBD2
v_gene: TRBV10-3
j_gene: TRBJ2-5
abundance: .

CDR3aa: CASSLRAGGGETQYF
CDR3nt: TGTGCCAGCAGCTTAAGGGCAGGCGGGGGTGAGACCCAGTACTTC
d_gene: TRBD2
v_gene: TRBV7-2
j_gene: TRBJ2-5
abundance: many

CDR3aa: CASSPLTLIPSGANVLTF
CDR3nt: TGTGCCAGCAGTCCCCTGACCCTAATACCCTCTGGGGCCAACGTCCTGACTTTC
d_gene: .
v_gene: TRBV6-5
j_gene: TRBJ2-6
abundance: few

CDR3aa: CASSPGAGDLGYGYTF
CDR3nt: TGCGCCAGCAGCCCAGGGGCGGGAGATCTGGGATATGGCTACACCTTC
d_gene: .
v_gene: TRBV4-1
j_gene: TRBJ1-2
abundance: few

CDR3aa: CASSMGGELFF
CDR3nt: TGTGCCAGTAGTATGGGGGGGGAGCTGTTTTTT
d_gene: .
v_gene: TRBV19
j_gene: TRBJ2-2
abundance: few

CDR3aa: CASSSPVGGSSTDTQYF
CDR3nt: TGTGCCAGCAGCTCGCCTGTAGGGGGCTCGAGCACAGATACGCAGTATTTT
d_gene: TRBD1
v_gene: TRBV7-8
j_gene: TRBJ2-3
abundance: few

CDR3aa: CATSRSGGFGEQYF
CDR3nt: TGTGCCACCAGCCGATCCGGGGGTTTCGGCGAGCAGTACTTC
d_gene: .
v_gene: TRBV24-1
j_gene: TRBJ2-7
abundance: .

CDR3aa: CASSHGDYEQYF
CDR3nt: TGTGCCAGCAGCCACGGGGACTACGAGCAGTACTTC
d_gene: .
v_gene: TRBV7-8
j_gene: TRBJ2-7
abundance: few

CDR3aa: CASDSRGTEAFF
CDR3nt: TGCGCCAGTGACTCGCGGGGCACTGAAGCTTTCTTT
d_gene: .
v_gene: TRBV4-1
j_gene: TRBJ1-1
abundance: .

CDR3aa: CASSQGYRDQPQHF
CDR3nt: TGTGCCAGCAGCCAGGGTTACAGGGATCAGCCCCAGCATTTT
d_gene: .
v_gene: TRBV3-1
j_gene: TRBJ1-5
abundance: once

CDR3aa: CASSPEMGHNEQFF
CDR3nt: TGTGCCAGCAGCCCGGAAATGGGCCACAATGAGCAGTTCTTC
d_gene: .
v_gene: TRBV7-3
j_gene: TRBJ2-1
abundance: .

CDR3aa: CASPLLAGGETQYF
CDR3nt: TGTGCCAGCCCCCTTCTTGCGGGCGGGGAGACCCAGTACTTC
d_gene: .
v_gene: TRBV12-3/TRBV12-4
j_gene: TRBJ2-5
abundance: .

CDR3aa: CATSGTKPLGEQYF
CDR3nt: TGTGCCACCAGTGGGACCAAACCCTTGGGCGAGCAGTACTTC
d_gene: .
v_gene: TRBV24-1
j_gene: TRBJ2-7
abundance: .

CDR3aa: CASSSMGLAGVEQYF
CDR3nt: TGTGCCAGCAGTTCCATGGGGCTAGCGGGGGTTGAGCAGTACTTC
d_gene: TRBD2
v_gene: TRBV6-5
j_gene: TRBJ2-7
abundance: few

CDR3aa: CASTPRDRTNEQFF
CDR3nt: TGTGCCAGCACCCCCCGGGACAGAACCAATGAGCAGTTCTTC
d_gene: TRBD1
v_gene: TRBV6-1
j_gene: TRBJ2-1
abundance: .

CDR3aa: CAISELAGRSYEQYF
CDR3nt: TGTGCCATCAGTGAGCTGGCAGGCCGGTCCTACGAGCAGTACTTC
d_gene: .
v_gene: TRBV10-3
j_gene: TRBJ2-7
abundance: few

CDR3aa: CASSYPVGGTGANVLTF
CDR3nt: TGTGCCAGCAGTTACCCAGTTGGAGGAACTGGGGCCAACGTCCTGACTTTC
d_gene: .
v_gene: TRBV6-2/TRBV6-3
j_gene: TRBJ2-6
abundance: .

CDR3aa: CSVDPGPNQPQHF
CDR3nt: TGCAGCGTTGACCCAGGCCCGAATCAGCCCCAGCATTTT
d_gene: .
v_gene: TRBV29-1
j_gene: TRBJ1-5
abundance: .

CDR3aa: CASSPPGTANTEAFF
CDR3nt: TGTGCCAGCTCGCCTCCCGGGACGGCGAACACTGAAGCTTTCTTT
d_gene: .
v_gene: TRBV18
j_gene: TRBJ1-1
abundance: few

CDR3aa: CASSLGGPQMAGVHNEQFF
CDR3nt: TGTGCCAGCAGCTTAGGTGGGCCCCAGATGGCGGGGGTGCACAATGAGCAGTTCTTC
d_gene: TRBD2
v_gene: TRBV7-6
j_gene: TRBJ2-1
abundance: few

CDR3aa: CASSLTSGLDEQYF
CDR3nt: TGTGCCAGCAGCTTAACGTCAGGACTTGACGAGCAGTACTTC
d_gene: .
v_gene: TRBV7-3
j_gene: TRBJ2-7
abundance: many

CDR3aa: CSVAGTPQRNTGELFF
CDR3nt: TGCAGCGTTGCCGGGACTCCCCAACGGAACACCGGGGAGCTGTTTTTT
d_gene: .
v_gene: TRBV29-1
j_gene: TRBJ2-2
abundance: few

CDR3aa: CATGHRAAGANVLTF
CDR3nt: TGTGCCACCGGACACAGGGCGGCTGGGGCCAACGTCCTGACTTTC
d_gene: .
v_gene: TRBV24-1
j_gene: TRBJ2-6
abundance: few

CDR3aa: CASSLVVDSYEQYF
CDR3nt: TGTGCCAGCAGCTTAGTGGTCGACTCCTACGAGCAGTACTTC
d_gene: .
v_gene: TRBV7-9
j_gene: TRBJ2-7
abundance: .

CDR3aa: CASSSLAGAPDTQYF
CDR3nt: TGTGCCAGCAGCTCCCTAGCGGGAGCCCCAGATACGCAGTATTTT
d_gene: TRBD2
v_gene: TRBV7-2
j_gene: TRBJ2-3
abundance: .

CDR3aa: CSAREIRLGTTGNTIYF
CDR3nt: TGCAGTGCTAGAGAAATCCGACTGGGGACGACTGGAAACACCATATATTTT
d_gene: .
v_gene: TRBV20-1
j_gene: TRBJ1-3
abundance: .

CDR3aa: CSARDLTEDTEAFF
CDR3nt: TGCAGTGCTAGAGATCTGACGGAAGACACTGAAGCTTTCTTT
d_gene: .
v_gene: TRBV20-1
j_gene: TRBJ1-1
abundance: .

CDR3aa: CASSWAGGSYNEQFF
CDR3nt: TGTGCCAGCAGTTGGGCAGGGGGGTCCTACAATGAGCAGTTCTTC
d_gene: .
v_gene: TRBV6-2/TRBV6-3
j_gene: TRBJ2-1
abundance: many

CDR3aa: CASFPLGTGKANTEAFF
CDR3nt: TGTGCCAGCTTCCCCTTGGGGACAGGGAAGGCGAACACTGAAGCTTTCTTT
d_gene: TRBD1
v_gene: TRBV6-6
j_gene: TRBJ1-1
abundance: once

CDR3aa: CASSVEEGNNYGYTF
CDR3nt: TGTGCCAGCAGCGTAGAAGAGGGTAACAACTATGGCTACACCTTC
d_gene: .
v_gene: TRBV9
j_gene: TRBJ1-2
abundance: .

CDR3aa: CASTLTGTPSSYEQYF
CDR3nt: TGTGCCAGCACCCTGACCGGGACTCCCAGCTCCTACGAGCAGTACTTC
d_gene: .
v_gene: TRBV7-8
j_gene: TRBJ2-7
abundance: few

CDR3aa: CASSQEGDSNQPQHF
CDR3nt: TGTGCCAGCAGCCAAGAAGGGGATAGCAATCAGCCCCAGCATTTT
d_gene: .
v_gene: TRBV3-1
j_gene: TRBJ1-5
abundance: .

CDR3aa: CASSPIPGKGNTIYF
CDR3nt: TGTGCCAGCAGCCCCATCCCAGGGAAGGGAAACACCATATATTTT
d_gene: .
v_gene: TRBV5-6
j_gene: TRBJ1-3
abundance: .

CDR3aa: CSARAGARGVNTEAFF
CDR3nt: TGCAGTGCTAGAGCAGGGGCCCGCGGGGTGAACACTGAAGCTTTCTTT
d_gene: .
v_gene: TRBV20-1
j_gene: TRBJ1-1
abundance: few

CDR3aa: CASSSSVGAGANVLTF
CDR3nt: TGTGCCAGCAGCTCCTCAGTTGGGGCTGGGGCCAACGTCCTGACTTTC
d_gene: .
v_gene: TRBV7-6
j_gene: TRBJ2-6
abundance: .

CDR3aa: CASSLDQTKAGQFF
CDR3nt: TGTGCCAGCAGCCTGGACCAAACCAAAGCGGGGCAGTTCTTC
d_gene: .
v_gene: TRBV6-6
j_gene: TRBJ2-1
abundance: few

CDR3aa: CASSLTGRGAYEQYF
CDR3nt: TGTGCCAGCAGTTTAACGGGACGGGGGGCCTACGAGCAGTACTTC
d_gene: TRBD2
v_gene: TRBV12-3/TRBV12-4
j_gene: TRBJ2-7
abundance: few

CDR3aa: CASSQGTEQETQYF
CDR3nt: TGCGCCAGCAGCCAAGGGACGGAACAAGAGACCCAGTACTTC
d_gene: .
v_gene: TRBV4-1
j_gene: TRBJ2-5
abundance: .

CDR3aa: CASSEALGGYEQYF
CDR3nt: TGTGCCAGCAGTGAAGCTCTCGGAGGCTACGAGCAGTACTTC
d_gene: .
v_gene: TRBV6-1
j_gene: TRBJ2-7
abundance: .

CDR3aa: CASSREGLADDNEQFF
CDR3nt: TGTGCCAGCAGCCGGGAGGGACTAGCGGATGACAATGAGCAGTTCTTC
d_gene: TRBD2
v_gene: TRBV4-2
j_gene: TRBJ2-1
abundance: few

CDR3aa: CASSLGGAKYNEQFF
CDR3nt: TGTGCCAGCAGTTTAGGGGGGGCGAAATACAATGAGCAGTTCTTC
d_gene: .
v_gene: TRBV12-3/TRBV12-4
j_gene: TRBJ2-1
abundance: .

CDR3aa: CASSYGQASGYTF
CDR3nt: TGTGCCAGTAGTTACGGACAGGCGAGTGGCTACACCTTC
d_gene: TRBD1
v_gene: TRBV19
j_gene: TRBJ1-2
abundance: .

CDR3aa: CASSPRAGFGYTF
CDR3nt: TGTGCCAGCAGCCCCCGTGCAGGGTTTGGCTACACCTTC
d_gene: .
v_gene: TRBV7-8
j_gene: TRBJ1-2
abundance: few

CDR3aa: CASSSRDRGTRGKLFF
CDR3nt: TGCGCCAGCAGCTCCCGGGACAGGGGAACTAGAGGAAAACTGTTTTTT
d_gene: TRBD1
v_gene: TRBV5-1
j_gene: TRBJ1-4
abundance: .

CDR3aa: CSARSPGTGMTGELFF
CDR3nt: TGCAGTGCTAGATCACCGGGGACAGGGATGACCGGGGAGCTGTTTTTT
d_gene: TRBD1
v_gene: TRBV20-1
j_gene: TRBJ2-2
abundance: few

CDR3aa: CASSRGTSVRPQF
CDR3nt: TGCGCCAGCAGCCGGGGGACTAGCGTGAGGCCGCAGTTT
d_gene: TRBD2
v_gene: TRBV23-1
j_gene: TRBJ2-3
abundance: .

CDR3aa: CASSLKTEAFF
CDR3nt: TGTGCCAGCAGCTTAAAAACTGAAGCTTTCTTT
d_gene: .
v_gene: TRBV7-9
j_gene: TRBJ1-1
abundance: few

CDR3aa: CASNLGLAGVTGELFF
CDR3nt: TGTGCCAGCAACTTGGGGCTCGCGGGAGTGACCGGGGAGCTGTTTTTT
d_gene: TRBD2
v_gene: TRBV5-6
j_gene: TRBJ2-2
abundance: .